This entry lists 4 T cell receptor beta chains sequenced from one sample in a study of cytomegalovirus exposure and HLA in healthy donors. Primers: 60 Vbeta forward and 13 Jbeta reverse. Profiling relied on immunoSEQ multiplex PCR, and the TCRdb table lists in-frame clones only, not all of them. This sample has about 110,000 clones; around 81% occur once, and the top ten carry over 2%. The source material was PBMCs. Receptors were obtained from a woman aged 30 to 39 in good health and CMV-seronegative.

This clone is classed as medium-sized (0.01 to 0.1%). This chain joins TRBV5-1 and TRBJ1-3, with a possible D match to TRBD1 (6 bases). This CDR3 comprises 18 residues. Trimming cost V 4 bases and J 0 bases, with 20 bases left between them. CDR1 and CDR2 (germline): SGHRS, YFSETQ. Here the CDR3 reads CASSRVKSTGFSGNTIYF. CDR3 DNA: TGCGCCAGCAGCAGGGTAAAGTCCACAGGGTTCTCTGGAAACACCATATATTTT. Looking up the rest from reference TRBV5-1 and TRBJ1-3 gives the full variable domain: KAGVTQTPRYLIKTRGQQVTLSCSPISGHRSVSWYQQTPGQGLQFLFEYFSETQRNKGNFPGRFSGRQFSNSRSEMNVSTLELGDSALYLCASSRVKSTGFSGNTIYFGEGSWLTVV.

The chain joins TRBV5-4 to TRBJ1-1, with 7 bases lining up with TRBD1. The germline V gene encodes CDR1 SGHNT and CDR2 YYREEE (reference sequence). The CDR3 is 18 amino acids. V lost 0 bases, J lost 2 bases, and 13 bases stayed unmatched. DNA of the CDR3: TGTGCCAGCAGCTTGGGGTACAGGGGAAGACACATAAACACTGAAGCTTTCTTT. Its translation is CASSLGYRGRHINTEAFF.

The chain joins TRBV5-1 to TRBJ2-1; 7 bases align to TRBD2. The V gene end was trimmed by 2 bases and the J gene end by 9 bases; junction bases not matched to a gene: 8. The CDR3 totals 14 residues. Per the germline V gene, CDR1 is SGHRS and CDR2 is YFSETQ. This CDR3 reads CASSFAGASGEQFF. Here the CDR3 DNA reads TGCGCCAGCAGCTTTGCGGGAGCCAGTGGTGAGCAGTTCTTC.

This sequence joins TRBV7-2 and TRBJ2-3; D is unresolved. CDR3 length equals 17 residues. V gave up 1 base and J gave up 4 bases, with 18 bases separating them. Germline V lookup: CDR1 SGHTA, CDR2 FQGNSA. The CDR3 bases are TGTGCCAGCAGCTTAGGTATAGGTTCCTTCGGAGCAGATACGCAGTATTTT. Translation: CASSLGIGSFGADTQYF.